One TCR beta chain is described in this entry. This entry comes from a study of blood T cell repertoires in COVID-19. Study context: Sites across the United States, Italy and Spain contributed samples from acute and convalescent COVID-19.

In terms of age and location, participants ranged from roughly 18 to 95 years and lived in about two dozen US areas. Recovery meant two consecutive negative NP/OP PCR tests, professional clearance, or resolved symptoms. Per the study methods: Reference gene primers were amplified, and this amplification served to estimate nucleated cell counts. TCRdb keeps only in-frame clones here, not all; method: immunoSEQ multiplex PCR. Clonal size and the V and J genes are those of that table, whereas D and trimming came from the DNA. The data show 130,000 to 150,000 clones, about four fifths seen once. Trimming pared 3 bases from V and 0 bases from J, leaving 6 bases between. The V gene's germline CDR1 is LNHDA and CDR2 SQIVND (reference sequence). This CDR3 comprises 14 residues.

The sequencing input was PBMCs or T cells enriched from blood (not recorded which). The TCR originated in a man aged 50 to 60 who had recovered from COVID-19. This rearrangement joins TRBV19 to TRBJ1-3, with unresolved D. This chain's CDR3 is CASSIGVSGNTIYF. CDR3 bases: TGTGCCAGTAGTATCGGGGTCTCTGGAAACACCATATATTTT.